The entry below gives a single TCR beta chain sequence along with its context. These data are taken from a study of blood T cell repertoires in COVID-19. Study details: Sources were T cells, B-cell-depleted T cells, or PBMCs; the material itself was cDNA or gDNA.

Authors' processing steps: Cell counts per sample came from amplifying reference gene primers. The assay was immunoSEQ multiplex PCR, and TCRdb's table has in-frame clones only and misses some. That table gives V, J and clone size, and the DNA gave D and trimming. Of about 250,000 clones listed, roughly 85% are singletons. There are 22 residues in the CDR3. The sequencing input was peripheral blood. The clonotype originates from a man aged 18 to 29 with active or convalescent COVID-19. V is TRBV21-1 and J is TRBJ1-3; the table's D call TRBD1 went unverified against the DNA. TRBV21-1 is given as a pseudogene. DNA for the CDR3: TGTGCCAGCAGCCCGATAATTCATCCCCTACCGGACAGAAACTTCTCTGGAAACACCATATATTTT. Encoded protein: CASSPIIHPLPDRNFSGNTIYF.